The clone carrying this TCR beta chain occurred many times. The sample belongs to a study of T cells in Graves' hyperthyroidism and ophthalmopathy. TCR beta CDR3 regions were amplified from RNA. When the TCR CDR3 underwent first-round RT-PCR, the HTBI primer set was used. Via MiXCR, TCRdb re-called the multiplex PCR reads, giving one row per CDR3 protein. Counted here are 500,000 to 650,000 distinct CDR3 sequences, 35% to 50% occurring once; the ten biggest clones make up 44%. V lost 6 bases and J 4 bases, leaving 22 bases between the germline ends. CDR3 length: 16 amino acids. The V gene's germline CDR1 is SGHRS and CDR2 YFSETQ.

The source material was peripheral blood or thyroid tissue (not recorded which). The chain is built from TRBV5-1 and TRBJ1-1; D is perhaps TRBD1 (5 bases). The receptor's source is an adult woman with Graves' disease, either hyperthyroidism or ophthalmopathy (not recorded which). The CDR3 DNA follows: TGCGCCAGCACAATTGACTATCCTGGAAGGGGCACTGAAGCTTTCTTT. Its translation: CASTIDYPGRGTEAFF.